This T cell receptor (beta chain) was obtained from a study of vaccination and CD4 T cells after COVID-19. General study results and limits: Recorded median SARS-CoV-2-reactive clonotype numbers increased from roughly 19 to 38 without reaching significance.

Specified treatment: roughly 10-day PBMC culture with coronavirus spike peptide pools or control peptides (ViraFEST assay). With the Oncomine TCR Beta short-read assay, DNA from cultured CD4+ T cells was sequenced. Each CDR3 protein is one row after TCRdb ran MiXCR on the PCR reads. Counted here are 25,000 to 30,000 distinct CDR3 sequences, less than 60% occurring once; the ten biggest clones make up 25% to 30%. On this clonotype itself: Its antigen is currently unknown.

V was pared by 4 bases and J by 9 bases, with 16 bases between. Per the germline V gene, CDR1 is MNHNS and CDR2 is SASEGT. The CDR3 is 14 amino acids. The starting material was CD4+ T cells from blood, cultured in vitro, obtained before SARS-CoV-2 vaccination. The chain joins TRBV6-1 to TRBJ2-4, with TRBD2 as a possible D gene (5 bases). The clonotype comes from a human donor who received a COVID-19 vaccine. The CDR3 DNA is TGTGCCAGCAGTGGGGGAGTCCACAGCGGCATTCAGTACTTC. Its translation: CASSGGVHSGIQYF.